Shown below are 3 T cell receptor beta chains from a single sample sequenced in a study of blood T cell repertoires in COVID-19. Profiling relied on immunoSEQ multiplex PCR, and the TCRdb table lists in-frame clones only, not all of them. The profile shows under 200,000 clones, 81% of them singletons. Sequenced sample: PBMCs or T cells enriched from blood (not recorded which). The receptors originated from a woman aged 40 to 50 with acute COVID-19.

This clone was seen ten or more times. Other DNA sequences in the sample encode the same CDR3. The CDR3 region has the DNA TGTGCCAGTAGTACCGGGACACGGACCTACGAGCAGTACTTC. Its translation is CASSTGTRTYEQYF. The V gene is TRBV19, the J gene TRBJ2-7; weak D call: TRBD1 (6 bases). The germline CDR1 and CDR2 sequences are LNHDA and SQIVND (reference sequence). The CDR3 spans 14 residues. V gave up 4 bases and J gave up 2 bases, with 12 bases separating them.

The gene calls are TRBV9 and TRBJ2-3, with 7 nucleotides matching TRBD2. The germline V gene has CDR1 SGDLS and CDR2 YYNGEE. The length of the CDR3 is 15 residues. V lost 1 base, J lost 0 bases, and 2 bases stayed unmatched. CDR3 in amino acids: CASSVTSVSTDTQYF. CDR3 nucleotides: TGTGCCAGCAGCGTAACTAGCGTGAGCACAGATACGCAGTATTTT.

The sample holds a few counts of this clone. V and J are TRBV2 and TRBJ2-7, with 10 bases aligning to TRBD2. Germline-derived CDR1 and CDR2 are SNHLY and FYNNEI. This CDR3 contains 15 residues. Trimming cost V 5 bases and J 4 bases; bases outside gene matches: 8. CDR3: CASSQTSGAFYEQYF. The CDR3 DNA sequence: TGTGCCAGCAGTCAAACTAGCGGGGCATTTTACGAGCAGTACTTC. Full variable domain (missing parts from reference TRBV2 and TRBJ2-7): EPEVTQTPSHQVTQMGQEVILRCVPISNHLYFYWYRQILGQKVEFLVSFYNNEISEKSEIFDDQFSVERPDGSNFTLKIRSTKLEDSAMYFCASSQTSGAFYEQYFGPGTRLTVT.